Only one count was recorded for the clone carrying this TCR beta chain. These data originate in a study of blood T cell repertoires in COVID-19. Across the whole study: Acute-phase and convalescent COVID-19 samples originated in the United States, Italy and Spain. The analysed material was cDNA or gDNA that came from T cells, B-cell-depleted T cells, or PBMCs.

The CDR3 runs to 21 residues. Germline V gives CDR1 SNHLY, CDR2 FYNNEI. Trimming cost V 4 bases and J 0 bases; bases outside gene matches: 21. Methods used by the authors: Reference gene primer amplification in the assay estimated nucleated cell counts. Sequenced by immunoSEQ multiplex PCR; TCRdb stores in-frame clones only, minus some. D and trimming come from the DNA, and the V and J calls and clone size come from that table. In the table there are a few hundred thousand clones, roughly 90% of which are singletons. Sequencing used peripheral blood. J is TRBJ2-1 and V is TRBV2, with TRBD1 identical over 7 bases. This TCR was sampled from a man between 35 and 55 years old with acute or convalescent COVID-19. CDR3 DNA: TGTGCCAGCAGTGGACGTTGCCGGGACAGCGGAACCCTGGGCTCCTACAATGAGCAGTTCTTC. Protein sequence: CASSGRCRDSGTLGSYNEQFF.